The next 32 T cell receptor beta chains were all read from a single sample in a study of T cell changes during pregnancy in multiple sclerosis. Data came from immunoSEQ multiplex PCR; TCRdb stores just in-frame clones and leaves some out. This sample carries tens of thousands of clones, around 92% of them seen once, and the ten largest clones take about 0.75%. The material was peripheral blood, obtained in the third trimester of pregnancy. These receptor sequences come from a female donor in good health, enrolled as a control in a pregnancy study.

The chain employs TRBV7-9 and TRBJ2-3; the match to TRBD1 covers 8 bases. The CDR3 spans 17 residues. CDR1 SEHNR and CDR2 FQNEAQ come from the germline V gene (reference sequence). V dropped 6 bases and J dropped 1; count of bases not matched to a gene: 12. The CDR3 nucleotides read TGTGCCAGCAGTTCCCGCCCGGGACAGGAAGGCACAGATACGCAGTATTTT. Its translation is CASSSRPGQEGTDTQYF.

In this sample, this clone turned up a few times. V is TRBV7-9 and J is TRBJ1-1; perhaps TRBD1 as D (6 bases). Per the germline V gene, CDR1 is SEHNR and CDR2 is FQNEAQ (reference sequence). The CDR3 runs 13 residues. Trimming removed 1 base from V and 8 bases from J, with 11 bases in between. This chain's CDR3 is CASSLGRDKEAFF. DNA of the CDR3: TGTGCCAGCAGCTTAGGTAGGGACAAAGAAGCTTTCTTT.

This sequence joins TRBV15 and TRBJ2-7, with 12 nucleotides matching TRBD1. This CDR3 has 15 amino acids. J lost 6 bases, V lost 1 base, and 4 bases had no gene match. From germline, CDR1 is LNHNV and CDR2 YYDKDF (reference sequence). The CDR3 reads CATSRAGTGGSEQYF. In DNA form, the CDR3 reads TGTGCCACCAGCAGAGCCGGGACAGGGGGCTCCGAGCAGTACTTC. Variable domain in full (rest from reference TRBV15 and TRBJ2-7): DAMVIQNPRYQVTQFGKPVTLSCSQTLNHNVMYWYQQKSSQAPKLLFHYYDKDFNNEADTPDNFQSRRPNTSFCFLDIRSPGLGDTAMYLCATSRAGTGGSEQYFGPGTRLTVT.

J is TRBJ1-6 and V is TRBV28, with 10 bases aligning to TRBD1. The CDR3 covers 13 residues. Germline V gene data show CDR1 as MDHEN and CDR2 as SYDVKM. J gave up 11 bases and V 5 bases, and 3 bases lay outside the gene matches. CDR3 in amino acids: CASSDRGPTPLHF. The CDR3 DNA sequence: TGTGCCAGCAGTGACAGGGGGCCCACACCCCTCCACTTT.

The chain recombines TRBV25-1 with TRBJ2-2; 8 nucleotides line up with TRBD1. Germline V gene sequence: CDR1 MGHDK, CDR2 SYGVNS. Trimming at V came to 2 bases and at J to 5 bases, leaving 7 bases not matched to a gene. This CDR3 region has 16 residues. The CDR3 coding sequence is TGTGCCAGCAGTGAAGGTGGGGGACAGGCGACCGGGGAGCTGTTTTTT. This encodes CASSEGGGQATGELFF.

V gene TRBV4-1 combines with J gene TRBJ1-1, with D unclear. In germline, CDR1 is MGHRA, CDR2 YSYEKL. Trimming left V 1 base short and J 5 bases short, with 11 bases between. There are 14 residues in the CDR3. The CDR3 DNA reads as TGCGCCAGCAGCCAAGTTTCGGGTGGGACTGAAGCTTTCTTT. This translates into CASSQVSGGTEAFF.

The V call is TRBV5-1, the J call TRBJ2-2, with 13 bases aligning to TRBD2. CDR3 length: 17 residues. Per germline, CDR1 SGHRS and CDR2 YFSETQ. V dropped 4 bases and J dropped 7; count of bases not matched to a gene: 10. The CDR3 DNA reads TGCGCCAGCAGCATCCGACCCGGGACTAGCGGGGACGGGGAGCTGTTTTTT. Amino acids: CASSIRPGTSGDGELFF.

The rearrangement links TRBV7-2 to TRBJ2-7; D gene ambiguous. Germline assignment: CDR1 SGHTA and CDR2 FQGNSA. The CDR3 spans 12 residues. V gave up 3 bases and J gave up 2 bases, with 5 bases separating them. CDR3 loop: CASSLAPYEQYF. CDR3 bases: TGTGCCAGCAGCTTGGCCCCCTACGAGCAGTACTTC.

V and J are TRBV5-5 and TRBJ2-5; TRBD1 aligns across 10 bases. V shed 2 bases and J 5 bases; nucleotides not matched to a gene: 6. Germline V CDR1 and CDR2: SGHKS, YYEKEE (reference sequence). This CDR3 region has 15 residues. The chain's CDR3 is CASSLETGGGETQYF. CDR3 sequence (DNA): TGTGCCAGCAGCTTAGAGACAGGGGGCGGGGAGACCCAGTACTTC.

The chain has TRBV2 and TRBJ1-2, with 8 bases matching TRBD1. J gave up 4 bases and V 1 base, and 8 bases lay outside the gene matches. The CDR3 loop spans 16 amino acids. The germline CDR1 and CDR2 sequences are SNHLY and FYNNEI. CDR3 sequence (DNA): TGTGCCAGCAGTGAAGAGGCAGGGGGCCGCGTCTATGGCTACACCTTC. Amino acid sequence: CASSEEAGGRVYGYTF.

This chain links TRBV7-2 with TRBJ2-3; 12 bases match TRBD2. The CDR3 spans 16 residues. Germline V gene sequence: CDR1 SGHTA, CDR2 FQGNSA. The trim removed 7 bases at V and 3 bases at J, leaving 8 bases unmatched. CDR3 coding DNA: TGTGCCAGCACCCTGGCCGGACTAGCGGGAACAGATACGCAGTATTTT. Translated, it gives CASTLAGLAGTDTQYF.

J is TRBJ2-7 and V is TRBV5-8; 8 bases are a match to TRBD1. V shed 6 bases, J shed 3 bases, and the junction held 8 bases outside the gene matches. This CDR3 spans 14 amino acids. The germline V gene encodes CDR1 SGHTS and CDR2 YDEGEE. The CDR3 coding sequence is TGTGCCAGCAACACCCAGGGGGCTCACTACGAGCAGTACTTC. Its translation: CASNTQGAHYEQYF.

The chain recombines TRBV6-4 with TRBJ2-2; TRBD2 matches 7 bases. V lost 8 bases, J lost 4 bases, and 13 bases stayed unmatched. Germline loops: CDR1 MRHNA, CDR2 SNTAGT. The CDR3 contains 16 residues. The DNA for the CDR3 is TGTGCCAGCGCCTTTCGGGCGGGAGAGGGCACCGGGGAGCTGTTTTTT. This sequence encodes CASAFRAGEGTGELFF.

The chain recombines TRBV19 with TRBJ2-3; TRBD2 matches 7 bases. The trim removed 7 bases at V and 4 bases at J, leaving 8 bases unmatched. The CDR3 is 14 residues long. The germline V gene has CDR1 LNHDA and CDR2 SQIVND (reference sequence). The CDR3 DNA follows: TGTGCCAGTAAGGTGCGGGAGAGGTCAGATACGCAGTATTTT. Amino acids: CASKVRERSDTQYF.

This clone was picked up one time. The chain has TRBV9 and TRBJ2-3; 9 bases are a match to TRBD2. The CDR3 loop spans 16 amino acids. The ends lost 0 bases at V and 2 bases at J; junction bases unmatched: 4. The germline gives CDR1 SGDLS, CDR2 YYNGEE. This CDR3 is CASSVEGGGATDTQYF. The CDR3, as DNA: TGTGCCAGCAGCGTAGAGGGCGGGGGGGCCACAGATACGCAGTATTTT.

J is TRBJ1-5 and V is TRBV10-3; D unclear. Germline CDR1 reads ENHRY; CDR2 reads SYGVKD. V gave up 6 bases and J gave up 0 bases, with 6 bases separating them. The CDR3 is 13 residues long. The CDR3 sequence is CAIRDSSNQPQHF. The DNA of the CDR3 is TGTGCCATCAGAGACTCTAGCAATCAGCCCCAGCATTTT.

The gene calls are TRBV4-2 and TRBJ2-3, with TRBD2 matching over 7 bases. This CDR3 has 17 residues. Trimming took 0 bases from V and 5 from J; bases not matched to a gene: 11. CDR1 is LGHNA, CDR2 YNFKEQ, per germline. As DNA, the CDR3 is TGTGCCAGCAGCCAAGATCTATATGGGGGGGGTGAAGATACGCAGTATTTT. Protein sequence: CASSQDLYGGGEDTQYF.

The V gene is TRBV6-5, the J gene TRBJ1-1; D possibly corresponds to TRBD1 (5 bases). The CDR3 length is 15 residues. Germline assignment: CDR1 MNHEY and CDR2 SVGAGI. Trimming left V 6 bases short and J 1 base short, with 15 bases between. CDR3: CASSRTTVRNTEAFF. The CDR3 DNA is TGTGCCAGCAGCCGAACGACAGTTAGGAACACTGAAGCTTTCTTT.

This chain joins TRBV30 and TRBJ2-3; 7 nucleotides agree with TRBD2. The V segment lost 5 bases and the J segment 2 bases; nucleotides outside the gene matches: 22. Germline lookup yields CDR1 GTSNPN and CDR2 SVGIG (reference sequence). This CDR3 spans 19 amino acids. Written as DNA, the CDR3 is TGTGCCTGGGATACCTTGGGTGGGAGGGCCCGAACTAACACAGATACGCAGTATTTT. Translated, it gives CAWDTLGGRARTNTDTQYF. Full variable domain (outside the CDR3, taken from reference TRBV30 and TRBJ2-3): SQTIHQWPATLVQPVGSPLSLECTVEGTSNPNLYWYRQAAGRGLQLLFYSVGIGQISSEVPQNLSASRPQDRQFILSSKKLLLSDSGFYLCAWDTLGGRARTNTDTQYFGPGTRLTVL.

The CDR3 spells CASSMDSFNQPQHF. CDR3 nucleotide sequence: TGTGCCAGTAGTATGGACAGTTTCAATCAGCCCCAGCATTTT. The J gene is TRBJ1-5, the V gene TRBV19; D possibly corresponds to TRBD1 (6 bases). Germline CDR1 reads LNHDA; CDR2 reads SQIVND (reference sequence). The ends were cut back, 3 bases at V and 3 bases at J, with 9 bases in the middle. The CDR3 has 14 residues.

This chain joins TRBV5-4 and TRBJ1-6, with a tentative D call TRBD1 (5 bases). CDR1 is SGHNT, CDR2 YYREEE, per germline (reference sequence). This CDR3 spans 15 amino acids. Trimming took off 0 bases at V and 6 bases at J, with 10 bases between the two ends. This CDR3 is CASSLGQTINSPLHF. In DNA form, the CDR3 reads TGTGCCAGCAGCTTGGGACAGACCATTAATTCACCCCTCCACTTT.

The rearrangement joins TRBV12-5 to TRBJ2-7, with TRBD1 matching 7 bases. This CDR3 comprises 13 residues. Germline CDR1 and CDR2: LGHNT and FRNRAP. Trimming took 6 bases from V and 4 from J; bases not matched to a gene: 6. The CDR3 loop reads CASGTGTAYEQYF. The CDR3 DNA sequence: TGTGCTAGTGGAACCGGGACAGCTTACGAGCAGTACTTC.

This chain uses TRBV27 with TRBJ2-1; 10 nucleotides align to TRBD2. The J segment lost 1 base and the V segment lost 10 bases, leaving 10 bases of the junction unmatched. Germline CDR1 is MNHEY and CDR2 is SMNVEV (reference sequence). The CDR3 is 16 amino acids. The CDR3, as DNA: TGTGCCACCCTCATGACTAGCGGGCGATCCTACAATGAGCAGTTCTTC. Translated, it gives CATLMTSGRSYNEQFF.

J is TRBJ1-2 and V is TRBV4-3, with TRBD1 matching over 8 bases. The CDR3 contains 15 residues. Germline V lookup: CDR1 LGHNA, CDR2 YSLEER. Trimming removed 1 base from V and 6 bases from J; junction bases left unmatched: 7. The CDR3 sequence is CASSQGPGGVDGYTF. As DNA, the CDR3 is TGCGCCAGCAGCCAAGGGCCAGGGGGCGTGGATGGCTACACCTTC.

The rearrangement joins TRBV19 to TRBJ1-2, with TRBD1 matching over 8 bases. Germline-derived CDR1 and CDR2 are LNHDA and SQIVND (reference sequence). The J segment lost 1 base and the V segment lost 6 bases, leaving 4 bases of the junction unmatched. The CDR3 has 14 amino acids. CDR3 sequence (DNA): TGTGCCAGTAGCACGGACAGGGTTAACTATGGCTACACCTTC. It encodes CASSTDRVNYGYTF.

The chain uses TRBV6-1 and TRBJ1-4, with TRBD1 matching 10 bases. CDR3 length equals 12 residues. The germline V gene encodes CDR1 MNHNS and CDR2 SASEGT. Trimming cost V 9 bases and J 8 bases; bases outside gene matches: 3. The CDR3 loop reads CARGTGEEKLFF. CDR3 DNA: TGTGCCAGGGGGACAGGGGAGGAAAAACTGTTTTTT.

The gene calls are TRBV5-6 and TRBJ2-5; 9 bases map to TRBD2. V shed 4 bases and J 4 bases; nucleotides not matched to a gene: 11. The CDR3 sequence is 16 residues long. Germline lookup yields CDR1 SGHDT and CDR2 YYEEEE. The CDR3 bases are TGTGCCAGCAGCCCCCTCGTCGCGGGGGGGCGAGAGACCCAGTACTTC. It encodes CASSPLVAGGRETQYF.

The chain has TRBV6-1 and TRBJ2-7; 10 nucleotides match TRBD1. Germline V gene sequence: CDR1 MNHNS, CDR2 SASEGT. This CDR3 has 14 amino acids. CDR3 nucleotide sequence: TGTGCAGTCACCCGGGACAGGGGCACCTACGAGCAGTACTTC. It is translated as CAVTRDRGTYEQYF.

The chain is built from TRBV11-3 and TRBJ2-2; a possible D gene is TRBD1 (6 bases). CDR3 length equals 15 residues. Deletions cut 5 bases from V and 7 bases from J, with 17 bases between. CDR1 is SGHNT and CDR2 is YENEEA in the germline V gene. The CDR3 reads CASSQKQGEGGELFF. CDR3 DNA: TGTGCCAGCAGCCAAAAACAGGGAGAGGGCGGGGAGCTGTTTTTT.

The chain has TRBV7-2 and TRBJ2-6, with D perhaps matching TRBD1 (5 bases). V gave up 7 bases and J gave up 4 bases, with 20 bases separating them. Germline CDR1 reads SGHTA; CDR2 reads FQGNSA. The CDR3 has 17 residues. CDR3 region: CASKAFGWGSGANVLTF. For the CDR3, the DNA is TGTGCCAGCAAGGCTTTTGGGTGGGGCTCCGGGGCCAACGTCCTGACTTTC. Full variable domain (outside the CDR3, taken from reference TRBV7-2 and TRBJ2-6): GAGVSQSPSNKVTEKGKDVELRCDPISGHTALYWYRQSLGQGLEFLIYFQGNSAPDKSGLPSDRFSAERTGGSVSTLTIQRTQQEDSAVYLCASKAFGWGSGANVLTFGAGSRLTVL.

This sequence joins TRBV9 and TRBJ2-2; 10 bases line up with TRBD2. Unmatched junction bases numbered 10, after V lost 7 bases and J lost 7 bases. Germline V gene lookup returns CDR1 SGDLS and CDR2 YYNGEE. The CDR3 is 15 residues long. DNA of the CDR3: TGTGCCAGCTCCTTTACTAGCGGGGAGGACGGGGAGCTGTTTTTT. This codes for CASSFTSGEDGELFF.

The chain has TRBV18 and TRBJ2-7, with TRBD1 identical over 8 bases. This CDR3 spans 15 amino acids. The V segment lost 2 bases and the J segment 3 bases; nucleotides outside the gene matches: 6. Germline V lookup: CDR1 KGHSH, CDR2 LQKENI. CDR3 in amino acids: CASSPGTGVVYEQYF. In DNA, the CDR3 is TGTGCCAGCTCACCAGGGACAGGTGTAGTCTACGAGCAGTACTTC.